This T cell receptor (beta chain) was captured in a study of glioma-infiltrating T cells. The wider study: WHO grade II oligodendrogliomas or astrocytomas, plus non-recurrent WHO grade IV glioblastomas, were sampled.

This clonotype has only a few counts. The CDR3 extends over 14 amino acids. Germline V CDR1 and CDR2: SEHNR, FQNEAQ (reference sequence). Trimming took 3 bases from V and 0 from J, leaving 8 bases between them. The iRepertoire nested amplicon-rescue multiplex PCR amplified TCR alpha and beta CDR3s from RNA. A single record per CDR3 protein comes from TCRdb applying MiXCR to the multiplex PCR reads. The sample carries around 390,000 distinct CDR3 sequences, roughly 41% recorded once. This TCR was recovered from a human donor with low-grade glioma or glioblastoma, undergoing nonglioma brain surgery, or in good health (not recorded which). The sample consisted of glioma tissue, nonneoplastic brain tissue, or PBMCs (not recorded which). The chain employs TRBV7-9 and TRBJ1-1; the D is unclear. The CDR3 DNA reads TGTGCCAGCAGCTTCCATTTAGTGAACACTGAAGCTTTCTTT. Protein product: CASSFHLVNTEAFF.